This T cell receptor (beta chain) was observed in a study of CD8 T cells in ankylosing spondylitis. Overall study results and limits: A TCR beta motif made of eight highly homologous variants seemed typical of ankylosing spondylitis blood. Within peripheral blood, clones linked to disease were CD8+ and relatively rare. Reportedly, significant enrichment of disease-linked clones occurred in matched ankylosing spondylitis synovial fluid.

The CDR3 runs to 14 residues. Germline CDR1 is MGHRA and CDR2 is YSYEKL. V lost 3 bases, J lost 9 bases, and 7 bases stayed unmatched. A word on this clonotype: The antigen is unknown.

Generation of TCR beta libraries employed quantitative 5'-RACE incorporating molecular barcodes. TCRdb fed the 5' RACE reads into MiXCR, producing one record per CDR3 protein. The table records 300,000 to 400,000 distinct CDR3 sequences, 20% to 25% of them present only once. The sample consisted of blood, either unsorted or a sorted T cell fraction (not recorded which). The sequence derives from a male donor with ankylosing spondylitis or in good health (not recorded which). The gene calls are TRBV4-1 and TRBJ2-1; 8 nucleotides agree with TRBD1. The CDR3 nucleotides read TGCGCCAGCAGCCACAGGGACAGGCCGATTGAGCAGTTCTTC. The encoded protein is CASSHRDRPIEQFF.